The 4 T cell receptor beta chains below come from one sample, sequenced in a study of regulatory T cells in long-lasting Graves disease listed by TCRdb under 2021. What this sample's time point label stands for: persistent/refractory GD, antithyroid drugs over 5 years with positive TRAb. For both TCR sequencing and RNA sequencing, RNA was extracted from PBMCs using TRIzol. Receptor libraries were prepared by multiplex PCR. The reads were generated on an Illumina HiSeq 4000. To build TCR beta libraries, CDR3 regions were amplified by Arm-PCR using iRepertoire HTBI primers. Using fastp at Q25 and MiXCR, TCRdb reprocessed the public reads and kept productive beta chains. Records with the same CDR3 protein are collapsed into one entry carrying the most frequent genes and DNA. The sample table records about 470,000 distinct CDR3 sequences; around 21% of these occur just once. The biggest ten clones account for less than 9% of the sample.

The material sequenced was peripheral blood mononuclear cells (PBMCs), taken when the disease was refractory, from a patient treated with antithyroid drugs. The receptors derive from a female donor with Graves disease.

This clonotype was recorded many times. This CDR3 is CASGIRENYEQYF. The CDR3 region has the DNA TGTGCCAGCGGGATCAGGGAAAACTACGAGCAGTACTTC. This sequence joins TRBV6-1 and TRBJ2-7; tentatively, D is TRBD1 (5 bases). The CDR3 covers 13 residues. Trimming removed 8 bases from V and 3 bases from J, with 14 bases in between. Germline CDR1 is MNHNS and CDR2 is SASEGT.

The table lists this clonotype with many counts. In DNA form, the CDR3 reads TGTGCCAGCAGCTCCGGGACAAAGGAAAAACTGTTTTTT. This sequence encodes CASSSGTKEKLFF. V and J are TRBV7-2 and TRBJ1-4, with D possibly matching TRBD1 (6 bases). Germline loops: CDR1 SGHTA, CDR2 FQGNSA. This CDR3 comprises 13 residues. V was trimmed by 4 bases and J by 8 bases, leaving 11 bases between them.

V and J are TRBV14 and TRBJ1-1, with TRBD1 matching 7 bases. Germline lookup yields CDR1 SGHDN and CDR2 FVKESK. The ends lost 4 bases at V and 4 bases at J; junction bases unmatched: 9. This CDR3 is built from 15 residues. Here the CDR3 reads CASSLHTGEGTEAFF. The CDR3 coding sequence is TGTGCCAGCAGCCTTCACACAGGGGAAGGCACTGAAGCTTTCTTT.

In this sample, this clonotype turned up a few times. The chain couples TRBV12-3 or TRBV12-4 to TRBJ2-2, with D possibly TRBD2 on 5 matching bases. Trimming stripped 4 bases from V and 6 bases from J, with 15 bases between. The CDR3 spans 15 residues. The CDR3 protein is CASSSSLDGAGELFF. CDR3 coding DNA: TGTGCCAGCAGTTCCTCCCTGGACGGGGCCGGGGAGCTGTTTTTT.